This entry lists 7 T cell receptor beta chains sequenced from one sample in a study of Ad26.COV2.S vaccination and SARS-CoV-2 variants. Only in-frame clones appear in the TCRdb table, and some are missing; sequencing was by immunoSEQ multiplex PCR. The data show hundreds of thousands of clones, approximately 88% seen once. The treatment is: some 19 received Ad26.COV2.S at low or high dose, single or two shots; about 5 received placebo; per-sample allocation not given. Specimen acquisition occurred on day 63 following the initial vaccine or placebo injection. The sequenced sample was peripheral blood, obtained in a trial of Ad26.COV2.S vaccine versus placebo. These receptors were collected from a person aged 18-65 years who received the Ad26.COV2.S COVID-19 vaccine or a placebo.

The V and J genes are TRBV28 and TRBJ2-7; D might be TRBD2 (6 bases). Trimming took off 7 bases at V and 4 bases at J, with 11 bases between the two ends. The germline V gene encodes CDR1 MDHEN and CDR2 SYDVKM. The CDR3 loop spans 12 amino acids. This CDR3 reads CASKLGGYEQYF. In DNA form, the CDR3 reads TGTGCCAGCAAGCTAGGAGGGTACGAGCAGTACTTC. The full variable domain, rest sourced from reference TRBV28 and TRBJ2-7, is DVKVTQSSRYLVKRTGEKVFLECVQDMDHENMFWYRQDPGLGLRLIYFSYDVKMKEKGDIPEGYSVSREKKERFSLILESASTNQTSMYLCASKLGGYEQYFGPGTRLTVT.

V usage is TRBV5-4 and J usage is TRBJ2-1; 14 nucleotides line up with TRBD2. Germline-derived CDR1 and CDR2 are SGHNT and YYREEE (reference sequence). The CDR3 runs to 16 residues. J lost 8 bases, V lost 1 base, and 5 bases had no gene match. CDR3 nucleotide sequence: TGTGCCAGCAGCTTGAGACTAGCGGGGGGGCTCGATGAGCAGTTCTTC. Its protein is CASSLRLAGGLDEQFF.

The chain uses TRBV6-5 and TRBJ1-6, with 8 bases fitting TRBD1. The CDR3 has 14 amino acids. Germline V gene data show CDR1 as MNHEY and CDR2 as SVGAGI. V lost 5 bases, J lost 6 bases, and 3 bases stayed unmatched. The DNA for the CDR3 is TGTGCCAGCAGTCGACAGGGGTTTAATTCACCCCTCCACTTT. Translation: CASSRQGFNSPLHF.

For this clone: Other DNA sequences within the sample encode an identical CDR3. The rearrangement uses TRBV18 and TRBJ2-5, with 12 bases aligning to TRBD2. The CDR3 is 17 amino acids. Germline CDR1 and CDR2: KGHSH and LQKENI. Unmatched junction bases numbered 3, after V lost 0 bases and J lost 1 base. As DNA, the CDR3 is TGTGCCAGCTCACCACCTGGACTAGCGGGGCTCCAAGAGACCCAGTACTTC. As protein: CASSPPGLAGLQETQYF.

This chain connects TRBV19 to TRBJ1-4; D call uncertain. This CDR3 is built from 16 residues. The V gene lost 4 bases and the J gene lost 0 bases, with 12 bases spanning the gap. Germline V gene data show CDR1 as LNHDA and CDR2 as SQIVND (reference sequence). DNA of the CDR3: TGTGCCAGTAGTACCAGGAAAATTGCAACTAATGAAAAACTGTTTTTT. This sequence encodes CASSTRKIATNEKLFF.

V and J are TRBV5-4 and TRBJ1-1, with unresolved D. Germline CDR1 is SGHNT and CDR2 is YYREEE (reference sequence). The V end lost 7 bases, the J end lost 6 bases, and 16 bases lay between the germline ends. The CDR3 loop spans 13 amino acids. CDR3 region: CASGHGVSSEAFF. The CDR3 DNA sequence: TGTGCCAGCGGTCACGGGGTCTCCTCTGAAGCTTTCTTT.

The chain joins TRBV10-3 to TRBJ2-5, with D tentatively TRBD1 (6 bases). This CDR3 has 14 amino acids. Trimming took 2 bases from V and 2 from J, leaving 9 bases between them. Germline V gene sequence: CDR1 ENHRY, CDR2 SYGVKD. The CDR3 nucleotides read TGTGCCATCAGTGAGGGGGACACACAAGAGACCCAGTACTTC. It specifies CAISEGDTQETQYF.